These 2 T cell receptor beta chains originate from one sample sequenced in a study of CD8+ T cells in alopecia areata. Treatment given: oral pan-JAK inhibitor, 5-10 mg twice daily. The authors extracted RNA and reverse transcribed it into cDNA as the sequencing template. Repertoires were generated with immunoSEQ multiplex PCR, while TCRdb's copy carries only in-frame clones and drops some. The table has 200,000 to 250,000 clones, over 60% seen once. Sequenced material: CD4+ T cells sorted from blood, taken at week 4, from a patient treated with tofacitinib. Receptor source: a human donor with alopecia areata.

A few counts support this clone. The rearrangement uses TRBV18 and TRBJ2-5, with no clear D. The CDR3 has 15 residues. Germline V gene sequence: CDR1 KGHSH, CDR2 LQKENI. Trimming pared 4 bases from V and 5 bases from J, leaving 17 bases between. The CDR3 nucleotides read TGTGCCAGCTCACTGACTTTCGCAGCCCAGGAGACCCAGTACTTC. Its translation is CASSLTFAAQETQYF.

The rearrangement links TRBV2 to TRBJ2-2; 7 bases match TRBD2. Germline CDR1 SNHLY, CDR2 FYNNEI. J gave up 1 base and V 4 bases, and 3 bases lay outside the gene matches. The length of the CDR3 is 15 residues. As DNA, the CDR3 is TGTGCCAGCAGTGTCGGCGGGGGGAACACCGGGGAGCTGTTTTTT. Translation: CASSVGGGNTGELFF.